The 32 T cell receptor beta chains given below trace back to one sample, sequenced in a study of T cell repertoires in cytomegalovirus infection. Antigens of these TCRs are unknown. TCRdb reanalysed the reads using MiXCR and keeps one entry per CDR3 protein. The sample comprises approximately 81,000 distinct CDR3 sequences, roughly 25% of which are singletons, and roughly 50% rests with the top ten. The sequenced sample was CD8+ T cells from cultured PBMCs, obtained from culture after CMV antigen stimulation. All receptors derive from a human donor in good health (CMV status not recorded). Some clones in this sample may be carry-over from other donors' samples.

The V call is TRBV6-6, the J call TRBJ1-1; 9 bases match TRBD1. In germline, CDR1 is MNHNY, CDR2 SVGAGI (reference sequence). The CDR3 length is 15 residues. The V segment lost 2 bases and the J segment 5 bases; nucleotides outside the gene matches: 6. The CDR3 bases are TGTGCCAGCAGTTACCCTCGACAGGGGGAGACTGAAGCTTTCTTT. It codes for CASSYPRQGETEAFF.

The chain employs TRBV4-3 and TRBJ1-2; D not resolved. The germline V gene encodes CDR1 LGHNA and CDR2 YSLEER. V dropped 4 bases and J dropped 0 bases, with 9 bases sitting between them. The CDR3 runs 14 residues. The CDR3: CASSPSVSNYGYTF. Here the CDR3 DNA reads TGCGCCAGCAGCCCCTCAGTCTCTAACTATGGCTACACCTTC.

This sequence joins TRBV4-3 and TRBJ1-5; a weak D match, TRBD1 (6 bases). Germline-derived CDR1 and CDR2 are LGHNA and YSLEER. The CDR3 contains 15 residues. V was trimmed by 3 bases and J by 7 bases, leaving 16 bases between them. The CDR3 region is CASSQIRGQSQPQHF. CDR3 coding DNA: TGCGCCAGCAGCCAGATCCGTGGACAGTCCCAGCCCCAGCATTTT.

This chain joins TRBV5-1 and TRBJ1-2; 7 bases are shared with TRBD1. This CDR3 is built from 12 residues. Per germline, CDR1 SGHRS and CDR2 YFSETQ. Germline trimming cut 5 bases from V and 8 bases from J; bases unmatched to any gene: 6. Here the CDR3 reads CASRKGAEGYTF. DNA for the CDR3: TGCGCCAGCAGAAAGGGGGCGGAAGGCTACACCTTC.

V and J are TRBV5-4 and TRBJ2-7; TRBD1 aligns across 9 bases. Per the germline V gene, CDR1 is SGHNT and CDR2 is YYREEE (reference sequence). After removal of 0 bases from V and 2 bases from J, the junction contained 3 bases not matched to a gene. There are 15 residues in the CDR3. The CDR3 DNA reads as TGTGCCAGCAGCTTGGGGACAGGGGCGGCCTACGAGCAGTACTTC. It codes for CASSLGTGAAYEQYF.

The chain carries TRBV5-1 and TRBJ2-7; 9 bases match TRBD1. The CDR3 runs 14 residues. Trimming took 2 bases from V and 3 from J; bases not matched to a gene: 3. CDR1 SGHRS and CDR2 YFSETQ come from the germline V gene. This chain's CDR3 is CASSLWTGDYEQYF. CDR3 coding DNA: TGCGCCAGCAGCTTATGGACAGGGGACTACGAGCAGTACTTC. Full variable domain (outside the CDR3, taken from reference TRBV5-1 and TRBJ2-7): KAGVTQTPRYLIKTRGQQVTLSCSPISGHRSVSWYQQTPGQGLQFLFEYFSETQRNKGNFPGRFSGRQFSNSRSEMNVSTLELGDSALYLCASSLWTGDYEQYFGPGTRLTVT.

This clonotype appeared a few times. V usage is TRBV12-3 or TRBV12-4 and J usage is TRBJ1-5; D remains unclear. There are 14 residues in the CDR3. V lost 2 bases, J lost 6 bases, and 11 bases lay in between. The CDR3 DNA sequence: TGTGCCAGCAGTTTAAGGACTCGAGGTCAGCCCCAGCATTTT. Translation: CASSLRTRGQPQHF.

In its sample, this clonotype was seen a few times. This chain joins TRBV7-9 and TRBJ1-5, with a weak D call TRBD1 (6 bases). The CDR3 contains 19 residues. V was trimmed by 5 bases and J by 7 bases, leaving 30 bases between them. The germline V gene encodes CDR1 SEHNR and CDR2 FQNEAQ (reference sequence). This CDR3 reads CASSHSGIQGSLLGQPQHF. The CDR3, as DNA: TGTGCCAGCAGCCACAGCGGGATACAGGGCTCCCTTTTGGGGCAGCCCCAGCATTTT.

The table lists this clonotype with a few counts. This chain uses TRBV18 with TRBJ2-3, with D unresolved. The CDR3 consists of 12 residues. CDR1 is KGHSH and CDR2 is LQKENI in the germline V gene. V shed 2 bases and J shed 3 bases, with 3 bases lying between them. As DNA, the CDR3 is TGTGCCAGCTCACCAGTGACAGATACGCAGTATTTT. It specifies CASSPVTDTQYF.

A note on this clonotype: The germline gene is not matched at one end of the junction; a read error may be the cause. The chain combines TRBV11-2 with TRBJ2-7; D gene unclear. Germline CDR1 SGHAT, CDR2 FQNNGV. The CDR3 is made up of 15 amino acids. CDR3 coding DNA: TGTGCCAGCAACTTAAGGCGGCAGGACCTGGGCGAGCAGTACTTC. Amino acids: CASNLRRQDLGEQYF.

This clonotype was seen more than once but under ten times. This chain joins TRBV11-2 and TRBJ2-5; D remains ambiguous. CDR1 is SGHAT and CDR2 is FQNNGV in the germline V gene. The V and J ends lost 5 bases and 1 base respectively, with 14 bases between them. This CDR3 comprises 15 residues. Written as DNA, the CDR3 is TGTGCCAGCAGCGAAGTGGTGGCTCCCCAAGAGACCCAGTACTTC. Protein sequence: CASSEVVAPQETQYF.

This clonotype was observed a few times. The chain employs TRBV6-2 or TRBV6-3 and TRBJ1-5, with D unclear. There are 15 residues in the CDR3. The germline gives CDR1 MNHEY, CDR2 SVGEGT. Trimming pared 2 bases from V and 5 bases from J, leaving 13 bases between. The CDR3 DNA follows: TGTGCCAGCAGTTACCCGGACGGACGGGATCAGCCCCAGCATTTT. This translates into CASSYPDGRDQPQHF.

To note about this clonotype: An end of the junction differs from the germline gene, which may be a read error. DNA for the CDR3: TGTGCTAGCAGCTTAGCGCTAGGGGACTTGCAGTACTTC. It encodes CASSLALGDLQYF. The chain couples TRBV7-6 to TRBJ2-4; perhaps TRBD2 as D (6 bases). This CDR3 is built from 13 residues. Germline V gives CDR1 SGHVS, CDR2 FNYEAQ. The whole variable domain, filled in from reference TRBV7-6 and TRBJ2-4, reads GAGVSQSPRYKVTKRGQDVALRCDPISGHVSLYWYRQALGQGPEFLTYFNYEAQQDKSGLPNDRFSAERPEGSISTLTIQRTEQRDSAMYRCASSLALGDLQYFGAGTRLSVL.

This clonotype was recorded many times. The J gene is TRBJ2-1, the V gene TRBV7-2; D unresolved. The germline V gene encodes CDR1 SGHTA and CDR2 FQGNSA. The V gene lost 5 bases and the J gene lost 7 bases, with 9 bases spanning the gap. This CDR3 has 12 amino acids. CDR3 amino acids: CASSLTVNEQFF. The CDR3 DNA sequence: TGTGCCAGCAGCCTGACCGTTAATGAGCAGTTCTTC.

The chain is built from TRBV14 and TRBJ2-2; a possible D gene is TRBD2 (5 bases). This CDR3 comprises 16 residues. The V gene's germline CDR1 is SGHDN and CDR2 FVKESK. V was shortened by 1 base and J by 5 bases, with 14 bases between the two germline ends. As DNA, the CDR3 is TGTGCCAGCAGCCAAGGACTACGGAGAGTAACCGGGGAGCTGTTTTTT. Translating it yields CASSQGLRRVTGELFF. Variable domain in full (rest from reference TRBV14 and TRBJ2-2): EAGVTQFPSHSVIEKGQTVTLRCDPISGHDNLYWYRRVMGKEIKFLLHFVKESKQDESGMPNNRFLAERTGGTYSTLKVQPAELEDSGVYFCASSQGLRRVTGELFFGEGSRLTVL.

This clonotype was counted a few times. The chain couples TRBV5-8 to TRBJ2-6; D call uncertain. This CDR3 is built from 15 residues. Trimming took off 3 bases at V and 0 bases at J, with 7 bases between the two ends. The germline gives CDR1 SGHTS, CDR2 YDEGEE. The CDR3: CASSSRFSGANVLTF. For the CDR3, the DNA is TGTGCCAGCAGCTCGCGATTCTCTGGGGCCAACGTCCTGACTTTC.

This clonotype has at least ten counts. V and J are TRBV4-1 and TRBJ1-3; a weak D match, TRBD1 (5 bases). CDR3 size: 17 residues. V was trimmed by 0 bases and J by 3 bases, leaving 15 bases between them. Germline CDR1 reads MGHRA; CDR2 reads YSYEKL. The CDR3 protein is CASSQEMGSGSGNTIYF. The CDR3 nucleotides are TGCGCCAGCAGCCAAGAGATGGGGTCAGGGAGTGGAAACACCATATATTTT.

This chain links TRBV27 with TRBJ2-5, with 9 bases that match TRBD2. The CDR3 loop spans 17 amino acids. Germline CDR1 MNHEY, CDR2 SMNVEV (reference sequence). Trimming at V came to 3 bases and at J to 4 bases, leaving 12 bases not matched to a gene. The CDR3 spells CASSFGASGKNTETQYF. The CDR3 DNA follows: TGTGCCAGCAGTTTCGGGGCTAGCGGGAAAAACACAGAGACCCAGTACTTC.

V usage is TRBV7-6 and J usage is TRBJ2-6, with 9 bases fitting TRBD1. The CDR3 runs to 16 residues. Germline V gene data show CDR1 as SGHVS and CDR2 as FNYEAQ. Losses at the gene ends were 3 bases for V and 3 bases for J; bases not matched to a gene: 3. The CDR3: CASSFTGGGGANVLTF. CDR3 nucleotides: TGTGCCAGCAGCTTCACAGGGGGCGGTGGGGCCAACGTCCTGACTTTC.

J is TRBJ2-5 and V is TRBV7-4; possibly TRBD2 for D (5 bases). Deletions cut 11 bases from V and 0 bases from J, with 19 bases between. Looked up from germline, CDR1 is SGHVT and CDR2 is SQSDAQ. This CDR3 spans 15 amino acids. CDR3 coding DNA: TGTGCCGGCGCAACTAGTGGTCCGTACCAAGAGACCCAGTACTTC. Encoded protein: CAGATSGPYQETQYF. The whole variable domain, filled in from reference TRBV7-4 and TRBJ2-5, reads GAGVSQSPRYKVAKRGRDVALRCDSISGHVTLYWYRQTLGQGSEVLTYSQSDAQRDKSGRPSGRFSAERPERSVSTLKIQRTEQGDSAVYLCAGATSGPYQETQYFGPGTRLLVL.

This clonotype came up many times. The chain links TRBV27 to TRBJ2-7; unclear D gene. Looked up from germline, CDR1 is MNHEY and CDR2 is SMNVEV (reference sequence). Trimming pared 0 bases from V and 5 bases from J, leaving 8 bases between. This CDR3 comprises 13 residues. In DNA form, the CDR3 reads TGTGCCAGCAGTTTATCGAGACGGAACGAGCAGTACTTC. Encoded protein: CASSLSRRNEQYF.

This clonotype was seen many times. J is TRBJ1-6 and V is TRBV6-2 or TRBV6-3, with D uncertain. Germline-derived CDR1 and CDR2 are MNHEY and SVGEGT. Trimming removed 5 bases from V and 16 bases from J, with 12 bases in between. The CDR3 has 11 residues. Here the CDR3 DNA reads TGTGCCAGCAGTCCATTCTCGGGGCTCCACTTT. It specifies CASSPFSGLHF.

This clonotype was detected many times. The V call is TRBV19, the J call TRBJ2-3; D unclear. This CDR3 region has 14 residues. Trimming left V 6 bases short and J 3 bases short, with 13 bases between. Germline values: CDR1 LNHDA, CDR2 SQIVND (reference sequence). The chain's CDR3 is CASRGLKKTDTQYF. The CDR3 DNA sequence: TGTGCCAGTAGGGGCCTGAAGAAAACAGATACGCAGTATTTT.

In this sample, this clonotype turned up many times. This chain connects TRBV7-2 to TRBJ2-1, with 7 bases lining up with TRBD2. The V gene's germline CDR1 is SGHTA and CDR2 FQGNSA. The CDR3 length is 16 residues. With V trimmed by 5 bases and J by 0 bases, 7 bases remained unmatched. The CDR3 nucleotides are TGTGCCAGCAGCCGTAGCGGGTCCCGCTCCTACAATGAGCAGTTCTTC. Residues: CASSRSGSRSYNEQFF.

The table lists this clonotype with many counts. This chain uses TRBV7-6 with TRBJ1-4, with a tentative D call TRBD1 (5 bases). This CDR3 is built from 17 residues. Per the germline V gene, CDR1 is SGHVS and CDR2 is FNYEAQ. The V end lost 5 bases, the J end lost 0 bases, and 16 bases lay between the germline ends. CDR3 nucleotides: TGTGCCAGCAGCCTCCCCCGCCAGGGCGCAACTAATGAAAAACTGTTTTTT. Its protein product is CASSLPRQGATNEKLFF.

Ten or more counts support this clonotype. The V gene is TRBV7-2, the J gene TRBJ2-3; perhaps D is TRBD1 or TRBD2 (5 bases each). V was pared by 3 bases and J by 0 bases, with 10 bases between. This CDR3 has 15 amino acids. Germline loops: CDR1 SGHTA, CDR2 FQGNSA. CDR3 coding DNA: TGTGCCAGCAGCTTGGGGGTTACTAGCACAGATACGCAGTATTTT. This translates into CASSLGVTSTDTQYF. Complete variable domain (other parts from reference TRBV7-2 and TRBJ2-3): GAGVSQSPSNKVTEKGKDVELRCDPISGHTALYWYRQSLGQGLEFLIYFQGNSAPDKSGLPSDRFSAERTGGSVSTLTIQRTQQEDSAVYLCASSLGVTSTDTQYFGPGTRLTVL.

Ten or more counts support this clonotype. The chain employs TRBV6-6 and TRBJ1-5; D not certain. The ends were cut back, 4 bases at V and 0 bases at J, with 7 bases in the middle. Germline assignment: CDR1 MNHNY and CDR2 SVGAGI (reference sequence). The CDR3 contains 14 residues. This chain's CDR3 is CASSSGLSNQPQHF. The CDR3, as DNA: TGTGCCAGCAGTTCCGGGCTTAGCAATCAGCCCCAGCATTTT.

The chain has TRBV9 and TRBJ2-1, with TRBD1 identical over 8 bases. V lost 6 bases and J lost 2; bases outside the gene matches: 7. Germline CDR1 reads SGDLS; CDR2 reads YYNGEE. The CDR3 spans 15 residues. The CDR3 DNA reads TGTGCCAGCACCCCAGGACAGGGACCCTACAATGAGCAGTTCTTC. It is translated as CASTPGQGPYNEQFF.

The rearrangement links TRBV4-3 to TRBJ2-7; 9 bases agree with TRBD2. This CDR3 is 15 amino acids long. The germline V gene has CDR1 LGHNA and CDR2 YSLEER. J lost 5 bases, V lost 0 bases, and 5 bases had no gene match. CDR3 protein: CASSQDQREANEQYF. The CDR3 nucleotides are TGCGCCAGCAGCCAAGATCAGCGGGAGGCGAACGAGCAGTACTTC.

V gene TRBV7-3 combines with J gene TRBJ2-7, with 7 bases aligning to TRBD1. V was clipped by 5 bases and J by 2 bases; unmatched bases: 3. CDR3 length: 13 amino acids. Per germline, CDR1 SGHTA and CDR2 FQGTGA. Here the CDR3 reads CASSRGTAYEQYF. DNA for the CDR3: TGTGCCAGCAGCCGAGGGACAGCCTACGAGCAGTACTTC.

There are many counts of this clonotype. The CDR3 sequence is CASSSSGTSGGFEQFF. Written as DNA, the CDR3 is TGTGCCAGCAGCTCTTCCGGGACTAGCGGGGGCTTTGAGCAGTTCTTC. The chain employs TRBV7-3 and TRBJ2-1, with 14 bases that match TRBD2. The CDR3 runs 16 residues. The germline gives CDR1 SGHTA, CDR2 FQGTGA. Trimming at V came to 4 bases and at J to 9 bases, leaving 8 bases not matched to a gene.

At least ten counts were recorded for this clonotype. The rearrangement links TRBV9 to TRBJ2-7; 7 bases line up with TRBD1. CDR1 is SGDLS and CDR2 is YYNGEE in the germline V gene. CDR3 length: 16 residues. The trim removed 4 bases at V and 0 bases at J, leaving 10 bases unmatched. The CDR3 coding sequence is TGTGCCAGCAGCCCACTCCGGGACAGAGCCTCCTACGAGCAGTACTTC. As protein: CASSPLRDRASYEQYF.